What follows are 30 T cell receptor beta chains derived from one specimen sequenced in a study of beta chain features in type 1 diabetes. Study results and caveats: TCRB CDR3 length was moderately but significantly reduced in all four CD4+ subsets of Type 1 diabetes patients.

What these receptors recognize is not known. Since all of the isolated RNA was reverse transcribed, expressed TCRB transcripts were what got sequenced. Here immunoSEQ multiplex PCR was the method, and the copy in TCRdb shows in-frame clones only, minus some. The sample includes around 240,000 clones, 16% of them seen just once. Material: naive CD4+ T cells from blood. Receptors were obtained from a man aged 25-45 years with type 1 diabetes.

In this sample, this clone turned up a few times. The rearrangement links TRBV27 to TRBJ2-7, with 11 bases that match TRBD2. Germline-derived CDR1 and CDR2 are MNHEY and SMNVEV (reference sequence). V shed 7 bases and J 2 bases; nucleotides not matched to a gene: 7. CDR3 size: 15 residues. CDR3 nucleotide sequence: TGTGCCAGCAAGCCCCGACTAGCGGGAACCTACGAGCAGTACTTC. Encoded protein: CASKPRLAGTYEQYF.

The chain combines TRBV9 with TRBJ2-1; TRBD1 might be the D (5 bases). V lost 0 bases and J 8 bases, leaving 15 bases between the germline ends. Germline assignment: CDR1 SGDLS and CDR2 YYNGEE. This CDR3 has 15 residues. For the CDR3, the DNA is TGTGCCAGCAGCGTAGGGGGCCATGATTCTTATGAGCAGTTCTTC. It translates to CASSVGGHDSYEQFF.

The chain combines TRBV2 with TRBJ2-3; 10 bases map to TRBD2. Germline assignment: CDR1 SNHLY and CDR2 FYNNEI. J was trimmed by 2 bases and V by 8 bases; bases with no gene match: 1. This CDR3 is built from 13 residues. In DNA, the CDR3 is TGTGCCAGCGGACTAGCGGTCACAGATACGCAGTATTTT. Encoded protein: CASGLAVTDTQYF.

This clone was observed at least ten times. The genes are TRBV29-1 and TRBJ2-7; D is possibly TRBD2 (5 bases). The CDR3 runs to 13 residues. CDR1 SQVTM and CDR2 ANQGSEA come from the germline V gene. Trimming shortened V by 7 bases and J by 2 bases, and 15 bases separated the two germline ends. In DNA, the CDR3 is TGCAGCGCAGCCCAAACTAGGGCCTACGAGCAGTACTTC. It encodes CSAAQTRAYEQYF.

The chain is built from TRBV18 and TRBJ1-2; 7 positions match TRBD1. Germline CDR1 is KGHSH and CDR2 is LQKENI. Trimming took 1 base from V and 2 from J; bases not matched to a gene: 7. The CDR3 is made up of 16 amino acids. Here the CDR3 DNA reads TGTGCCAGCTCACCACTGACAGGGACTAACAACTATGGCTACACCTTC. This sequence encodes CASSPLTGTNNYGYTF. Filled out from reference TRBV18 and TRBJ1-2, the complete variable domain reads NAGVMQNPRHLVRRRGQEARLRCSPMKGHSHVYWYRQLPEEGLKFMVYLQKENIIDESGMPKERFSAEFPKEGPSILRIQQVVRGDSAAYFCASSPLTGTNNYGYTFGSGTRLTVV.

This clone has a handful of counts. This chain joins TRBV9 and TRBJ2-7; possible D gene TRBD2, 6 bases. The ends were cut back, 0 bases at V and 3 bases at J, with 10 bases in the middle. The V gene's germline CDR1 is SGDLS and CDR2 YYNGEE. CDR3 length: 14 amino acids. CDR3 DNA: TGTGCCAGCAGCGTAGGGGGTAGCGGCTACGAGCAGTACTTC. This codes for CASSVGGSGYEQYF.

This clone was found a few times. The chain employs TRBV7-9 and TRBJ1-1, with 8 bases identical to TRBD1. Germline-derived CDR1 and CDR2 are SEHNR and FQNEAQ (reference sequence). The CDR3 runs to 15 residues. V dropped 4 bases and J dropped 11; count of bases not matched to a gene: 15. Here the CDR3 DNA reads TGTGCCAGCAGCTCCTCCTCTGGGACAGGACAATCTGCTTTCTTT. Residues: CASSSSSGTGQSAFF.

The chain has TRBV11-2 and TRBJ2-3; TRBD2 agrees at 8 bases. V lost 3 bases and J lost 2; bases outside the gene matches: 1. The CDR3 consists of 14 residues. The germline CDR1 and CDR2 sequences are SGHAT and FQNNGV. In DNA, the CDR3 is TGTGCCAGCAGCTTTAGCGGGACCACAGATACGCAGTATTTT. Translated: CASSFSGTTDTQYF.

This clone was observed a handful of times. The rearrangement joins TRBV25-1 to TRBJ2-5, with TRBD2 as a possible D gene (5 bases). Germline lookup yields CDR1 MGHDK and CDR2 SYGVNS. Trimming left V 4 bases short and J 1 base short, with 10 bases between. The CDR3 totals 14 residues. As DNA, the CDR3 is TGTGCCAGCAGTGGGTTAGCGACCCAAGAGACCCAGTACTTC. Translating it yields CASSGLATQETQYF.

This clone came up a few times. V is TRBV30 and J is TRBJ1-1; D is unclear. The V end lost 0 bases, the J end lost 1 base, and 6 bases lay between the germline ends. The CDR3 consists of 13 residues. Germline V gene sequence: CDR1 GTSNPN, CDR2 SVGIG (reference sequence). CDR3 nucleotide sequence: TGTGCCTGGAGTGTACAAAGGAACACTGAAGCTTTCTTT. Its translation is CAWSVQRNTEAFF.

This clone appeared a few times. The chain recombines TRBV29-1 with TRBJ2-6, with a weak D call TRBD1 (6 bases). V was trimmed by 4 bases and J by 0 bases, leaving 13 bases between them. The CDR3 loop spans 16 amino acids. Germline V lookup: CDR1 SQVTM, CDR2 ANQGSEA. CDR3 nucleotides: TGCAGCGTTGGGGCAGGGGCACTCTCTGGGGCCAACGTCCTGACTTTC. This translates into CSVGAGALSGANVLTF.

V usage is TRBV7-2 and J usage is TRBJ2-7; 12 positions agree with TRBD2. CDR1 is SGHTA, CDR2 FQGNSA, per germline. The ends lost 3 bases at V and 4 bases at J; junction bases unmatched: 1. The CDR3 is 14 amino acids. The CDR3 protein is CASSFLAGGYEQYF. The CDR3 DNA sequence: TGTGCCAGCAGCTTTCTAGCGGGAGGGTACGAGCAGTACTTC.

This clone has only one observation. The chain employs TRBV23-1 and TRBJ1-1; D is undetermined. TRBV23-1 is treated as an ORF (open reading frame) with a function not yet certain. This CDR3 comprises 14 residues. Trimming left V 4 bases short and J 4 bases short, with 13 bases between. The CDR3 here is CASSLRGDRTEAFF. The CDR3 DNA is TGCGCCAGCAGTCTCCGAGGCGACCGCACTGAAGCTTTCTTT.

This clone turned up a few times. The chain joins TRBV11-1 to TRBJ2-3; TRBD1 aligns across 8 bases. The germline gives CDR1 SGHAT, CDR2 FQDESV (reference sequence). V lost 4 bases to trimming and J lost 3 bases; unmatched junction nucleotides: 9. This CDR3 spans 16 amino acids. The DNA for the CDR3 is TGTGCCAGCAGCTCCTGGACAGGGCAGAGGACAGATACGCAGTATTTT. Encoded protein: CASSSWTGQRTDTQYF.

The genes are TRBV29-1 and TRBJ1-4; D may be TRBD1 (6 bases). V gave up 4 bases and J gave up 6 bases, with 9 bases separating them. The V gene's germline CDR1 is SQVTM and CDR2 ANQGSEA. There are 12 residues in the CDR3. The CDR3 region is CSVAQGDEKLFF. The CDR3 DNA reads TGCAGCGTTGCACAGGGAGATGAAAAACTGTTTTTT.

This clone was seen more than once but under ten times. The rearrangement links TRBV29-1 to TRBJ2-5; D assignment may be TRBD1 or TRBD2 (5 bases each). CDR3 length equals 14 residues. Germline V gene lookup returns CDR1 SQVTM and CDR2 ANQGSEA. V gave up 4 bases and J gave up 4 bases, with 16 bases separating them. CDR3 amino acids: CSVVSGTLGETQYF. CDR3 coding DNA: TGCAGCGTTGTTAGTGGGACCCTGGGAGAGACCCAGTACTTC.

The V call is TRBV29-1, the J call TRBJ1-1; no clear D. Germline V gene data show CDR1 as SQVTM and CDR2 as ANQGSEA. V lost 3 bases, J lost 5 bases, and 13 bases lay in between. This CDR3 is 13 amino acids long. CDR3 region: CSVEGLRRTEAFF. The CDR3, as DNA: TGCAGCGTTGAGGGGTTGAGGAGGACTGAAGCTTTCTTT.

This clone was seen more than once but under ten times. The rearrangement uses TRBV7-9 and TRBJ2-5; 8 bases are shared with TRBD1. V shed 5 bases, J shed 0 bases, and the junction held 5 bases outside the gene matches. Germline-derived CDR1 and CDR2 are SEHNR and FQNEAQ (reference sequence). CDR3 length: 15 residues. The CDR3 loop reads CASSPRQGNQETQYF. Written as DNA, the CDR3 is TGTGCCAGCAGCCCACGACAGGGGAACCAAGAGACCCAGTACTTC.

The gene calls are TRBV7-9 and TRBJ1-2, with a tentative D call TRBD1 (6 bases). Germline V gives CDR1 SEHNR, CDR2 FQNEAQ (reference sequence). V gave up 1 base and J gave up 10 bases, with 10 bases separating them. This CDR3 region has 12 residues. The CDR3 spells CASSLEGGTYTF. As DNA, the CDR3 is TGTGCCAGCAGCTTAGAAGGGGGGACCTACACCTTC.

The gene calls are TRBV29-1 and TRBJ2-3; no clear D gene. In germline, CDR1 is SQVTM, CDR2 ANQGSEA. The CDR3 spans 15 residues. V was clipped by 4 bases and J by 0 bases, with 14 bases between them. CDR3 nucleotide sequence: TGCAGCGTTGGGTCGGAGCGAATTAGCACAGATACGCAGTATTTT. It yields the protein CSVGSERISTDTQYF.

This clone was picked up a small number of times. The chain carries TRBV9 and TRBJ2-1, with D perhaps assigned TRBD1 or TRBD2 (5 bases each). Germline V gene data show CDR1 as SGDLS and CDR2 as YYNGEE. CDR3 length equals 15 residues. Trimming stripped 0 bases from V and 6 bases from J, with 13 bases between. The CDR3 bases are TGTGCCAGCAGCGTAGAGGGACGAACTATCAATGAGCAGTTCTTC. Translated: CASSVEGRTINEQFF.

Remarks on this clone: The same CDR3 arises from other DNA sequences in this sample as well. This chain uses TRBV7-2 with TRBJ2-5, with D unresolved. CDR3 length: 13 residues. V dropped 0 bases and J dropped 1 base, with 3 bases sitting between them. The germline gives CDR1 SGHTA, CDR2 FQGNSA. The CDR3: CASSLALQETQYF. As DNA, the CDR3 is TGTGCCAGCAGCTTAGCGCTCCAAGAGACCCAGTACTTC.

The rearrangement joins TRBV12-5 to TRBJ2-3; 12 bases are a match to TRBD2. The CDR3 consists of 16 residues. V gave up 7 bases and J gave up 4 bases; unmatched junction bases: 9. The germline V gene encodes CDR1 LGHNT and CDR2 FRNRAP. CDR3 DNA: TGTGCTAGTGCCTACGGACTAGCGGGATGGGCAGATACGCAGTATTTT. Encoded protein: CASAYGLAGWADTQYF. Complete variable domain (other parts from reference TRBV12-5 and TRBJ2-3): DARVTQTPRHKVTEMGQEVTMRCQPILGHNTVFWYRQTMMQGLELLAYFRNRAPLDDSGMPKDRFSAEMPDATLATLKIQPSEPRDSAVYFCASAYGLAGWADTQYFGPGTRLTVL.

This clone occurred a few times. The chain joins TRBV9 to TRBJ2-4; either TRBD1 or TRBD2 may fit D (5 bases each). The V gene lost 4 bases and the J gene lost 0 bases, with 14 bases spanning the gap. Germline lookup yields CDR1 SGDLS and CDR2 YYNGEE. This CDR3 is built from 16 residues. This CDR3 reads CASSPPMGVAKNIQYF. In DNA, the CDR3 is TGTGCCAGCAGCCCTCCAATGGGGGTAGCCAAAAACATTCAGTACTTC.

This clone was seen only a few times. The J gene is TRBJ2-1, the V gene TRBV9; D gene unclear. The CDR3 is 15 amino acids. The ends were cut back, 0 bases at V and 0 bases at J, with 7 bases in the middle. The germline CDR1 and CDR2 sequences are SGDLS and YYNGEE. In DNA, the CDR3 is TGTGCCAGCAGCGTAGGGAGTATCTCCTACAATGAGCAGTTCTTC. The encoded protein is CASSVGSISYNEQFF.

This clone was seen at least ten times. The chain combines TRBV29-1 with TRBJ2-5; tentatively, D is TRBD1 or TRBD2 (5 bases each). Germline CDR1 SQVTM, CDR2 ANQGSEA. Trimming cost V 8 bases and J 5 bases, with 18 bases left between them. This CDR3 is 13 amino acids long. In DNA, the CDR3 is TGCAGCAGCGCCCGGGGCGCCGGGGAGACCCAGTACTTC. Residues: CSSARGAGETQYF.

This clone turned up a few times. J is TRBJ2-2 and V is TRBV18; D gene unclear. Germline values: CDR1 KGHSH, CDR2 LQKENI. The CDR3 consists of 13 residues. V shed 6 bases and J shed 6 bases, with 11 bases lying between them. The CDR3 DNA follows: TGTGCCAGCTCCCCTCAGGCGGCCGGGGAGCTGTTTTTT. This translates into CASSPQAAGELFF.

The chain links TRBV4-1 to TRBJ2-5; 12 nucleotides align to TRBD2. Germline loops: CDR1 MGHRA, CDR2 YSYEKL. The CDR3 is 15 amino acids. The V gene end was trimmed by 0 bases and the J gene end by 4 bases; junction bases not matched to a gene: 0. The CDR3 DNA follows: TGCGCCAGCAGCCAAGAGACTAGCGGGAGAGAGACCCAGTACTTC. It encodes CASSQETSGRETQYF.

The V call is TRBV11-2, the J call TRBJ2-4, with 7 bases aligning to TRBD2. This CDR3 is 15 amino acids long. Germline-derived CDR1 and CDR2 are SGHAT and FQNNGV. With V trimmed by 3 bases and J by 0 bases, 2 bases remained unmatched. The CDR3 here is CASSFGGGAKNIQYF. CDR3 sequence (DNA): TGTGCCAGCAGCTTTGGCGGGGGAGCCAAAAACATTCAGTACTTC.

Regarding this clone: Other DNA sequences in the same sample also yield this CDR3. The V and J genes are TRBV4-1 and TRBJ2-3; D gene uncertain. CDR1 is MGHRA, CDR2 YSYEKL, per germline. The CDR3 extends over 14 amino acids. V lost 2 bases, J lost 0 bases, and 6 bases lay in between. The CDR3 sequence is CASSQPASTDTQYF. The CDR3 bases are TGCGCCAGCAGCCAACCAGCCAGCACAGATACGCAGTATTTT.